Listed below are T cell receptor beta chains from one sample, sequenced in a study of blood T cell repertoires in COVID-19. This table comes from immunoSEQ multiplex PCR, and its TCRdb copy is limited to in-frame clones, with some not included. Of roughly 60,000 clones listed, approximately 82% are singletons. Material for sequencing was peripheral blood. The source of these receptors is a woman aged 60 to 75 with acute or convalescent COVID-19. Each CDR3 is given with its conserved first and last residue. A D gene is named only where the DNA matches it firmly. Part of the rows lack a size; the others show once, few, many or a class for expanded clones.

V gene,J gene,D gene,clone size,CDR3 protein,CDR3 DNA
TRBV5-1,TRBJ1-2,TRBD1,once,CASSSPTGGVNYGYTF,TGCGCCAGCAGCTCGCCTACAGGGGGTGTTAACTATGGCTACACCTTC
TRBV29-1,TRBJ2-3,.,.,CSVAEQGSTDTQYF,TGCAGCGTTGCGGAACAGGGATCCACAGATACGCAGTATTTT
TRBV5-1,TRBJ1-1,TRBD1,.,CASRPDRVDTEAFF,TGCGCCAGCAGACCGGACAGGGTGGACACTGAAGCTTTCTTT
TRBV27,TRBJ2-5,.,.,CASSPPGISRVETQYF,TGTGCCAGCAGCCCTCCAGGGATCTCCAGGGTGGAGACCCAGTACTTC
TRBV5-1,TRBJ2-3,TRBD2,.,CASSFSGGAADTQYF,TGCGCCAGCAGCTTTAGCGGGGGGGCAGCAGATACGCAGTATTTT
TRBV10-2,TRBJ2-7,.,.,CASAGQLVPEQYF,TGCGCCAGTGCGGGACAGTTAGTCCCCGAGCAGTACTTC
TRBV19,TRBJ2-1,TRBD2,.,CASNSGGAHEQFF,TGTGCCAGTAATAGCGGGGGGGCCCATGAGCAGTTCTTC
TRBV11-1,TRBJ1-2,.,.,CASSTQGDYGYTF,TGTGCCAGCAGCACACAGGGAGACTATGGCTACACCTTC
TRBV6-2/TRBV6-3,TRBJ1-2,.,.,CASSVDRSYGYTF,TGTGCCAGCAGTGTCGACAGGAGCTATGGCTACACCTTC
TRBV5-1,TRBJ1-2,TRBD1,.,CASSLGTGGTRNYGYTF,TGCGCCAGCAGCTTGGGGACAGGGGGAACCCGGAACTATGGCTACACCTTC
TRBV6-6,TRBJ2-1,.,.,CASSMAVGVHEQFF,TGTGCCAGCAGTATGGCAGTCGGAGTCCATGAGCAGTTCTTC
TRBV5-5,TRBJ2-5,.,.,CASSPTGNQETQYF,TGTGCCAGCAGCCCCACAGGGAACCAAGAGACCCAGTACTTC
TRBV5-1,TRBJ2-3,TRBD1,.,CASSLQGAGADTQYF,TGCGCCAGCAGCTTGCAGGGGGCAGGGGCAGATACGCAGTATTTT
TRBV2,TRBJ2-3,.,.,CASSLSTDTQYF,TGTGCCAGCAGTCTAAGCACAGATACGCAGTATTTT
TRBV10-2,TRBJ2-2,TRBD2,once,CASGPPSGGAAGELFF,TGCGCCAGCGGGCCCCCCAGCGGGGGGGCCGCCGGGGAGCTGTTTTTT
TRBV27,TRBJ1-2,TRBD1,.,CAVHRGPNYGYTF,TGTGCCGTCCACAGGGGGCCCAACTATGGCTACACCTTC
TRBV6-5,TRBJ1-2,TRBD1,.,CASSTGTGGDGYTF,TGTGCCAGCAGTACCGGGACAGGGGGCGATGGCTACACCTTC